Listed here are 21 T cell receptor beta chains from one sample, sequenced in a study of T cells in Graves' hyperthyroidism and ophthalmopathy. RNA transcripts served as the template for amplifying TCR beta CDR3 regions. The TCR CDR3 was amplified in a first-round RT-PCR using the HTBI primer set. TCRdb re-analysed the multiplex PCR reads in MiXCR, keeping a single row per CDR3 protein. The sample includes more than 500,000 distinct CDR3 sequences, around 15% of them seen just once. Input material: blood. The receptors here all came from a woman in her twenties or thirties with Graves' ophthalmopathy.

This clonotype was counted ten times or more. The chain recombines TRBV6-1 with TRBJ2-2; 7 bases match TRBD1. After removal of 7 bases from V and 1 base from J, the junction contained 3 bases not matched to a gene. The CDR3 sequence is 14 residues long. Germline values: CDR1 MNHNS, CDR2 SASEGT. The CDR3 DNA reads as TGTGCCAGCACCGGGACAGTGAACACCGGGGAGCTGTTTTTT. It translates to CASTGTVNTGELFF.

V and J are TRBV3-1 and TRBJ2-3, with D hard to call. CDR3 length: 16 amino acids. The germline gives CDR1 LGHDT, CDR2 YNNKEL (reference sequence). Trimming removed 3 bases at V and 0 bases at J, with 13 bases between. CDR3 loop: CASSQDRGLSTDTQYF. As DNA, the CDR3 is TGTGCCAGCAGCCAGGACCGAGGCCTGAGCACAGATACGCAGTATTTT.

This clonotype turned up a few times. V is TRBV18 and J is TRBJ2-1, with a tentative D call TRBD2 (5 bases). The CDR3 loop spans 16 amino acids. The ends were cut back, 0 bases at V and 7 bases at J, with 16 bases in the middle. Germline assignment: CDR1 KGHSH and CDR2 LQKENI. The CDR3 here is CASSPPSRRSLNEQFF. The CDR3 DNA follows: TGTGCCAGCTCACCACCGAGCAGGAGGTCCTTGAATGAGCAGTTCTTC.

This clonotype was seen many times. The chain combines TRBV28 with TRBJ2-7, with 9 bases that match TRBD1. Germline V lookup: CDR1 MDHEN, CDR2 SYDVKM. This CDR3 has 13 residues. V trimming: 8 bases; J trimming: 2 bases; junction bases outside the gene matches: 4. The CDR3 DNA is TGTGCCAGCGGAACAGGGGGCACCTACGAGCAGTACTTC. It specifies CASGTGGTYEQYF.

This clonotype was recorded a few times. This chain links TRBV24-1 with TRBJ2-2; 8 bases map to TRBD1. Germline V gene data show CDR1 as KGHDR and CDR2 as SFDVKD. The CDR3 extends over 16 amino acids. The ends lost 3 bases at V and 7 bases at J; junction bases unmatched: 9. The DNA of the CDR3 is TGTGCCACCAGTGATCCCCGGACAGGGTTCGGCGGGGAGCTGTTTTTT. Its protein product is CATSDPRTGFGGELFF.

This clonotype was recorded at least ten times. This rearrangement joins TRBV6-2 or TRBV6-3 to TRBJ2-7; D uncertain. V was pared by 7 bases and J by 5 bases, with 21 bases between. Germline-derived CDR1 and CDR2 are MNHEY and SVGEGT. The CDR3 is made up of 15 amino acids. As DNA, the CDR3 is TGTGCCAGCACCGAGGCCGGGCTCCAAAGGAACGAGCAGTACTTC. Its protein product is CASTEAGLQRNEQYF.

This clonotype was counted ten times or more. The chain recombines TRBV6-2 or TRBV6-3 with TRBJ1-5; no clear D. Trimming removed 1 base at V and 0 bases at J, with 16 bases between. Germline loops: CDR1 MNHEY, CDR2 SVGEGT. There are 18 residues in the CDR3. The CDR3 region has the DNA TGTGCCAGCAGTTACTTGAGAAGGCAGCCCTATAGCAATCAGCCCCAGCATTTT. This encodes CASSYLRRQPYSNQPQHF.

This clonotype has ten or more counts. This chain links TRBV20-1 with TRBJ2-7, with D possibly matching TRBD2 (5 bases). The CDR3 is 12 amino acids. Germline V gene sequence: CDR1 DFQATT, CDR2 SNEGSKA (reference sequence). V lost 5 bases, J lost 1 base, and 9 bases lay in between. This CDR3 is CSASSLSYEQYF. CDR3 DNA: TGCAGTGCTTCTAGCTTGTCCTACGAGCAGTACTTC.

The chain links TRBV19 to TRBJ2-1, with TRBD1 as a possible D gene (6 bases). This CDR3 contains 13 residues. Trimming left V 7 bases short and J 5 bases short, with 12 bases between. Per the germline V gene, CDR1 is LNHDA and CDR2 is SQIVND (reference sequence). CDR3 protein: CASKEDRHNEQFF. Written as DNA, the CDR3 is TGTGCCAGTAAGGAGGACAGACACAATGAGCAGTTCTTC.

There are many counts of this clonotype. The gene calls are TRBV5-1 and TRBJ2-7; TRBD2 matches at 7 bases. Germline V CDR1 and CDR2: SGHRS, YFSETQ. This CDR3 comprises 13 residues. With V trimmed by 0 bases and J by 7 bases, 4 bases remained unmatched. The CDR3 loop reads CASSLASGGEQYF. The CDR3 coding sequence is TGCGCCAGCAGCTTGGCTAGCGGAGGGGAGCAGTACTTC.

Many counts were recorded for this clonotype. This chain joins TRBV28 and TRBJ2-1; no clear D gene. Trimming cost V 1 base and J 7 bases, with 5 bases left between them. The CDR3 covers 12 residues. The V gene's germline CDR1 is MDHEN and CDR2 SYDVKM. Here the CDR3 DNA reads TGTGCCAGCAGTTTATTTGGGAATGAGCAGTTCTTC. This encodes CASSLFGNEQFF.

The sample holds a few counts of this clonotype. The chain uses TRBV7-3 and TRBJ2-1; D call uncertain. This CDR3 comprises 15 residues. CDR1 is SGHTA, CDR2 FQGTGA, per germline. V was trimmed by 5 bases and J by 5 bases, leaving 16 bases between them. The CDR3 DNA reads TGTGCCAGCAGCAAACACCGAAGTCTTGACAATGAGCAGTTCTTC. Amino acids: CASSKHRSLDNEQFF. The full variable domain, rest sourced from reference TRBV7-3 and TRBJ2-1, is GAGVSQTPSNKVTEKGKYVELRCDPISGHTALYWYRQSLGQGPEFLIYFQGTGAADDSGLPNDRFFAVRPEGSVSTLKIQRTERGDSAVYLCASSKHRSLDNEQFFGPGTRLTVL.

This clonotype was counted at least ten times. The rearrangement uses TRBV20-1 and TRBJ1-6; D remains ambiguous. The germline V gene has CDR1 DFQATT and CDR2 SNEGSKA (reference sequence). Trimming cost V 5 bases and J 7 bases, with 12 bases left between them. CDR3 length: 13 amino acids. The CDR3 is CSAPVDPNSPLHF. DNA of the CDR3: TGCAGTGCTCCGGTAGACCCGAATTCACCCCTCCACTTT.

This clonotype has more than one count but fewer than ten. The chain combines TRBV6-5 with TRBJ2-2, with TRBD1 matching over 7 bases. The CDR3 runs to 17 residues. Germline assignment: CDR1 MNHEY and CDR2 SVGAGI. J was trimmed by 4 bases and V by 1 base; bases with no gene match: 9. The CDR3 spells CASSYFSGGASTGELFF. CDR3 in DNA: TGTGCCAGCAGTTACTTCTCAGGGGGAGCAAGCACCGGGGAGCTGTTTTTT.

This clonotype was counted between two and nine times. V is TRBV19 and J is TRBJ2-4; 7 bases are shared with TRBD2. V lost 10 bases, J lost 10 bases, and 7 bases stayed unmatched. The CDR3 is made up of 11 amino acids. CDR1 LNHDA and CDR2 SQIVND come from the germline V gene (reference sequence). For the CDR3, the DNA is TGTGCCACCGAATACGGGGGGATTCAGTACTTC. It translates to CATEYGGIQYF.

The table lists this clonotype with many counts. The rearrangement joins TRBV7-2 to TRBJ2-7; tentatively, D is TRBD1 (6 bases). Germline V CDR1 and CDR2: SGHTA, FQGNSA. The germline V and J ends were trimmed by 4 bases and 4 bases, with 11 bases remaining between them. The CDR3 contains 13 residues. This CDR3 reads CASSYRATYEQYF. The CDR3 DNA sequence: TGTGCCAGCAGCTACAGGGCCACGTACGAGCAGTACTTC. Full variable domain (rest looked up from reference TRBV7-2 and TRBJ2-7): GAGVSQSPSNKVTEKGKDVELRCDPISGHTALYWYRQSLGQGLEFLIYFQGNSAPDKSGLPSDRFSAERTGGSVSTLTIQRTQQEDSAVYLCASSYRATYEQYFGPGTRLTVT.

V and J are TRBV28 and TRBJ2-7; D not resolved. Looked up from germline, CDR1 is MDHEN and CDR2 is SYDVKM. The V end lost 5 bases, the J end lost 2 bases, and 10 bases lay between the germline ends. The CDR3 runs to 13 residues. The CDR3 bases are TGTGCCAGCAGTGAAGACGGTCCCTACGAGCAGTACTTC. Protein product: CASSEDGPYEQYF.

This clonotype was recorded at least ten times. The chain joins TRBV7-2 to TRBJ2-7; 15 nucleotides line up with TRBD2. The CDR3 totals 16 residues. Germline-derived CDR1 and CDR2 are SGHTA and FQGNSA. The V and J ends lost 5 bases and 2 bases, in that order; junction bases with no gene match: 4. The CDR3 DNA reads TGTGCCAGCAGCCGTGGACTAGCGGGAGGGCCCTACGAGCAGTACTTC. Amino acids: CASSRGLAGGPYEQYF.

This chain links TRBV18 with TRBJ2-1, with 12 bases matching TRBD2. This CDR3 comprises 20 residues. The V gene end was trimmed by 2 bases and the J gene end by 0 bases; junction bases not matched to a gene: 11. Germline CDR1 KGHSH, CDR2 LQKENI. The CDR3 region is CASSPRGTSGPGSSYNEQFF. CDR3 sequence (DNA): TGTGCCAGCTCACCAAGAGGGACTAGCGGGCCTGGGAGCTCCTACAATGAGCAGTTCTTC.

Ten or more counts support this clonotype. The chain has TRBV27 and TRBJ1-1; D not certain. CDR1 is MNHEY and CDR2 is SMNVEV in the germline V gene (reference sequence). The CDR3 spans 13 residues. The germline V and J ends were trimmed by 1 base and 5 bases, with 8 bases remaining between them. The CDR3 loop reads CASSLLAETEAFF. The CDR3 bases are TGTGCCAGCAGTTTATTGGCGGAGACTGAAGCTTTCTTT.

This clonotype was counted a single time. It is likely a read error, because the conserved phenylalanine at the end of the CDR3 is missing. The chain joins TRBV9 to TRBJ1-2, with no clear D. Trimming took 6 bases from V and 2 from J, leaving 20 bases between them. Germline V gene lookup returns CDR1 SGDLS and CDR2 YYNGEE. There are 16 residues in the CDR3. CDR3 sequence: CASTSSPAGENYGYTL. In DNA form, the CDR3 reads TGTGCCAGCACCAGTAGCCCCGCAGGAGAAAACTATGGCTACACCCTC.